Detailed here is one T cell receptor (beta chain). Antigen unknown. Additional DNA sequences in this sample encode the identical CDR3. This sample is part of a study of shared clonotypes between healthy human individuals. Notes on the study in general: Clonotype sharing across a few donors was observed for around 5% of naive CD4 clonotypes.

Those who donated were healthy HIV-negative adults, with no recent acute infections or vaccinations reported. Genomic DNA from each subset was divided evenly over several immunoSEQ plates. Generated by immunoSEQ multiplex PCR, the TCRdb table keeps only in-frame clones and is missing some. The table shows more than 150,000 clones, with 66% occurring only once. Germline CDR1 reads KGHSH; CDR2 reads LQKENI. This CDR3 contains 15 residues. The V end lost 1 base, the J end lost 5 bases, and 11 bases lay between the germline ends. The sequencing input was memory CD4+ T cells sorted from blood. Subset defined: CD45RA-negative fraction. V and J are TRBV18 and TRBJ1-4; tentative D call: TRBD1 (6 bases). This receptor was obtained from a young man in good health. CDR3: CASSPLGGTNEKLFF. As DNA, the CDR3 is TGTGCCAGCTCACCACTAGGGGGGACGAATGAAAAACTGTTTTTT.